Listed below are T cell receptor beta chains from one sample, sequenced in a study of blood T cell repertoires in COVID-19. The protocol was immunoSEQ multiplex PCR, while the TCRdb copy is restricted to in-frame clones and leaves out a portion. Altogether some 33,000 clones are present, 85% to 90% being singletons, with the ten largest covering 7.3%. Source material: peripheral blood. These receptors were taken from a human donor in a cohort sampled during active COVID-19. The CDR3 runs from the conserved cysteine through the conserved F or W. The D gene is left open where the match is weak. Expanded clones get a size class; other rows say once, few or many, or leave the size out.

cdr3_nt: TGTGCCAGCAGTTTGAGTTCCCTAGCGGGACACAATGAGCAGTTCTTC
cdr3_aa: CASSLSSLAGHNEQFF
v_call: TRBV27
cdr3_length: 16
j_call: TRBJ2-1
clone_size: few
d_call: TRBD2

cdr3_nt: TGTGCCAGCAGTGCACACAGGGGTAATGAAAAACTGTTTTTT
cdr3_aa: CASSAHRGNEKLFF
v_call: TRBV28
cdr3_length: 14
j_call: TRBJ1-4
clone_size: NA
d_call: TRBD1

cdr3_nt: TGTGCCAGCAGGGGAGGGCAGGGAGGAAACACCATATATTTT
cdr3_aa: CASRGGQGGNTIYF
v_call: TRBV28
cdr3_length: 14
j_call: TRBJ1-3
clone_size: NA
d_call: NA

cdr3_nt: TGTGCCAGCAGTTCTCGTCAGGGGAATTACGATACGCAGTATTTT
cdr3_aa: CASSSRQGNYDTQYF
v_call: TRBV6-5
cdr3_length: 15
j_call: TRBJ2-3
clone_size: NA
d_call: NA

cdr3_nt: TGTGCCAGCAGCTTAGGGGCCCGGATGGGTGAAAAACTGTTTTTT
cdr3_aa: CASSLGARMGEKLFF
v_call: TRBV7-2
cdr3_length: 15
j_call: TRBJ1-4
clone_size: NA
d_call: NA

cdr3_nt: TGTGCCAGCATGCCGCGGCGCACAGATACGCAGTATTTT
cdr3_aa: CASMPRRTDTQYF
v_call: TRBV6-5
cdr3_length: 13
j_call: TRBJ2-3
clone_size: once
d_call: NA

cdr3_nt: TGTGCCTGGAGTGTATATCTTCAGGGGACTAAGGCTGGAAACACCATATATTTT
cdr3_aa: CAWSVYLQGTKAGNTIYF
v_call: TRBV30
cdr3_length: 18
j_call: TRBJ1-3
clone_size: NA
d_call: NA

cdr3_nt: TGTGCCAGCAGTTACCTGGGACAAGCGGGGGCCAACGTCCTGACTTTC
cdr3_aa: CASSYLGQAGANVLTF
v_call: TRBV6-5
cdr3_length: 16
j_call: TRBJ2-6
clone_size: NA
d_call: NA

cdr3_nt: TGTGCCAGCAGCGTAGACTACGGGGGCTACACCTTC
cdr3_aa: CASSVDYGGYTF
v_call: TRBV9
cdr3_length: 12
j_call: TRBJ1-2
clone_size: NA
d_call: NA

cdr3_nt: TGTGCCAGCAGTAACCACCTCCCCACATACGAGCAGTACTTC
cdr3_aa: CASSNHLPTYEQYF
v_call: TRBV6-5
cdr3_length: 14
j_call: TRBJ2-7
clone_size: NA
d_call: NA

cdr3_nt: TGTGCCAGCAGCCCGGGGCTGGGGGCTGACATTCAGTACTTC
cdr3_aa: CASSPGLGADIQYF
v_call: TRBV7-9
cdr3_length: 14
j_call: TRBJ2-4
clone_size: NA
d_call: NA

cdr3_nt: TGCAGCGTTGAAGATCTTCGGGACACCATATATTTT
cdr3_aa: CSVEDLRDTIYF
v_call: TRBV29-1
cdr3_length: 12
j_call: TRBJ1-3
clone_size: NA
d_call: NA

cdr3_nt: TGTGCCAGCTCACGCAGCGGGCCTAATGAAAAACTGTTTTTT
cdr3_aa: CASSRSGPNEKLFF
v_call: TRBV18
cdr3_length: 14
j_call: TRBJ1-4
clone_size: NA
d_call: NA

cdr3_nt: TGTGCCAGCAGTGCGGACAGAACCTATGGCTACACCTTC
cdr3_aa: CASSADRTYGYTF
v_call: TRBV28
cdr3_length: 13
j_call: TRBJ1-2
clone_size: NA
d_call: NA

cdr3_nt: TGTGCCAGCAGCTTAGGGACAGAAAGTTATGGCTACACCTTC
cdr3_aa: CASSLGTESYGYTF
v_call: TRBV7-3
cdr3_length: 14
j_call: TRBJ1-2
clone_size: NA
d_call: TRBD1

cdr3_nt: TGTGCTAGTGGCCAGACAGGGACTAATGAAAAACTGTTTTTT
cdr3_aa: CASGQTGTNEKLFF
v_call: TRBV12-5
cdr3_length: 14
j_call: TRBJ1-4
clone_size: NA
d_call: TRBD1

cdr3_nt: TGTGCCAGCAGTGAGTGGGCGCACGAGCAGTACTTC
cdr3_aa: CASSEWAHEQYF
v_call: TRBV2
cdr3_length: 12
j_call: TRBJ2-7
clone_size: NA
d_call: NA

cdr3_nt: TGTGCCAGTAGTGTCCGACAGGAACAAGAGACCCAGTACTTC
cdr3_aa: CASSVRQEQETQYF
v_call: TRBV19
cdr3_length: 14
j_call: TRBJ2-5
clone_size: NA
d_call: NA

cdr3_nt: TGTGCCAGCAGTTACCCCCCAGGTGAGCAGTTCTTC
cdr3_aa: CASSYPPGEQFF
v_call: TRBV28
cdr3_length: 12
j_call: TRBJ2-1
clone_size: NA
d_call: NA

cdr3_nt: TGTGCCAGCAGCTTAGGGGGACAGGGCCCAGATACGCAGTATTTT
cdr3_aa: CASSLGGQGPDTQYF
v_call: TRBV11-1
cdr3_length: 15
j_call: TRBJ2-3
clone_size: NA
d_call: TRBD1

cdr3_nt: TGTGCCATCCCCGACAGGGGGGTAAGCTCCTACGAGCAGTACTTC
cdr3_aa: CAIPDRGVSSYEQYF
v_call: TRBV21-1
cdr3_length: 15
j_call: TRBJ2-7
clone_size: NA
d_call: NA

cdr3_nt: TGCGCCAGCAGTCCAGGACAGGACACAGATACGCAGTATTTT
cdr3_aa: CASSPGQDTDTQYF
v_call: TRBV5-1
cdr3_length: 14
j_call: TRBJ2-3
clone_size: NA
d_call: TRBD1

cdr3_nt: TGTGCCAGCAGTGTCAGGGTTGGTAGCAATCAGCCCCAGCATTTT
cdr3_aa: CASSVRVGSNQPQHF
v_call: TRBV2
cdr3_length: 15
j_call: TRBJ1-5
clone_size: NA
d_call: NA

cdr3_nt: TGTGCCAGCAGTAAAGACTTTGGCCAAGGGGCCCAGTACTTC
cdr3_aa: CASSKDFGQGAQYF
v_call: TRBV2
cdr3_length: 14
j_call: TRBJ2-5
clone_size: few
d_call: NA

cdr3_nt: TGTGCCAGCAGCTCCGGGAACAATCAGCCCCAGCATTTT
cdr3_aa: CASSSGNNQPQHF
v_call: TRBV7-6
cdr3_length: 13
j_call: TRBJ1-5
clone_size: few
d_call: NA

cdr3_nt: TGTGCCAGCACCTCCGGGACAGGGCATACCTATGGCTACACCTTC
cdr3_aa: CASTSGTGHTYGYTF
v_call: TRBV28
cdr3_length: 15
j_call: TRBJ1-2
clone_size: NA
d_call: TRBD1

cdr3_nt: TGTGCCAGCAGCGTAGACAGATATCAGCCCCAGCATTTT
cdr3_aa: CASSVDRYQPQHF
v_call: TRBV9
cdr3_length: 13
j_call: TRBJ1-5
clone_size: NA
d_call: NA

cdr3_nt: TGTGCCAGTAGTTTATACGGGACAGGAATCTACGAGCAGTACTTC
cdr3_aa: CASSLYGTGIYEQYF
v_call: TRBV19
cdr3_length: 15
j_call: TRBJ2-7
clone_size: NA
d_call: TRBD1

cdr3_nt: TGTGCCAGCAGCGAGGCAGGGGGCTTACCGAATCAGCCCCAGCATTTT
cdr3_aa: CASSEAGGLPNQPQHF
v_call: TRBV7-9
cdr3_length: 16
j_call: TRBJ1-5
clone_size: NA
d_call: TRBD1